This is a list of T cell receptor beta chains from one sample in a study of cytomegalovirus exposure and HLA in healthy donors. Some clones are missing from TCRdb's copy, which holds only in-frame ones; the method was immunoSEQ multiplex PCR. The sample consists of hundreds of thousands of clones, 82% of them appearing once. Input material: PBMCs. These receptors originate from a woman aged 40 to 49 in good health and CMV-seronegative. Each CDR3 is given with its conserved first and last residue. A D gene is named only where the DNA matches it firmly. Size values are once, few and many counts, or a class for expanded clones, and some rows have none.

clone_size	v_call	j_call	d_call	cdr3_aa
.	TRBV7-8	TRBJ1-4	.	CASSLVGAGPNEKLFF
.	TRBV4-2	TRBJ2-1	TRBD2	CASSQYGLAGGLSYNEQFF
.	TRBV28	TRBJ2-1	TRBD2	CASSPTSASSYNEQFF
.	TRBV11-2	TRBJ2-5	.	CASSLGTQETQYF
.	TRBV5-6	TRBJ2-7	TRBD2	CASSHWGGSYEQYF
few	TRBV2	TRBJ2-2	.	CASTRGGELFF
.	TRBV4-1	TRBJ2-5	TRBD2	CASSQTSGEETQYF
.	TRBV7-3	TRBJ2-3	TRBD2	CASSPAPLAGGVDTQYF
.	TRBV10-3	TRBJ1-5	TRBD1	CAVSETGGQPQHF
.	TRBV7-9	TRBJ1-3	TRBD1	CSSSSGQGWDTIYF
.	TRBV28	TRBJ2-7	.	CASSLDFSEQYF
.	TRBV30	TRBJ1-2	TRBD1	CAWRTGTGRTYGYTF
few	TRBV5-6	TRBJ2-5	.	CASSAEKTGTETQYF
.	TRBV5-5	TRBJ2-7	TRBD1	CASSLQGVTYEQYF
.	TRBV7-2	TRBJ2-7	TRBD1	CASSFGTGGYEQYF
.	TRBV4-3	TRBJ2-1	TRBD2	CASSQDGLAGGNEQFF
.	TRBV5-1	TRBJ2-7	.	CASSLAHSSYEQYF
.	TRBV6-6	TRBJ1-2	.	CASSYVRVDYGYTF
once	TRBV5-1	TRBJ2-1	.	CASTNKQDEQFF
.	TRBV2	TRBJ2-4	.	CASARDGGLAKNIQYF
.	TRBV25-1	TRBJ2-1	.	CASSVQNEQFF
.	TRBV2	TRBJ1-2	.	CASSPFLEYGYTF
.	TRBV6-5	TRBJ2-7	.	CASRGRGTGLSEQYF
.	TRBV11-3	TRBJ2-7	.	CASSFDTEVGQYF
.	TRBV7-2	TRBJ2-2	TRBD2	CASSLARGGGELFF
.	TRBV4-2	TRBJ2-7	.	CASSQERSYEQYF
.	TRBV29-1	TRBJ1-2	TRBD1	CSTGVQGGGYTF
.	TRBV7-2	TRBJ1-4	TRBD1	CASALQGNTNEKLFF
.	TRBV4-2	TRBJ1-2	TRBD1	CASSQPGQGYGYTF
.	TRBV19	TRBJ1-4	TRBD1	CASSITGGALIEKLFF
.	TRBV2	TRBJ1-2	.	CASSGDSYYGYTF
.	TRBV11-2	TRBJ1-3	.	CASSAAGNTIYF
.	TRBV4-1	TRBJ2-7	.	CASSHGGRLAYEQYF